A selection of T cell receptor beta chains follows, all from one sample in a study of neurological immune-mediated disorders. TCRdb recomputed calls from the 5' RACE reads with MiXCR, one row per CDR3 protein. The sample lists over 65,000 distinct CDR3 sequences, 2.5% to 3% occurring once. Source material: PBMCs. All receptors come from a woman aged 25 to 39 with multiple sclerosis. Both conserved end residues are part of each CDR3. D genes are given only for firm matches. Expanded clones are given a class, and other clones once, few, many or no size at all.

j_gene,d_gene,v_gene,abundance,CDR3nt,CDR3aa
TRBJ2-7,.,TRBV20-1,many,TGCAGTGCTCCGTTCCTCCCCAACGAGCAGTACTTC,CSAPFLPNEQYF
TRBJ2-5,TRBD1,TRBV11-2,many,TGTGCCAGCAGCTTAACCGGGACAGCACAAGAGACCCAGTACTTC,CASSLTGTAQETQYF
TRBJ2-7,TRBD2,TRBV20-1,many,TGCAGTGCTAGAGACCCGATTAGCGGGGGCTACGAGCAGTACTTC,CSARDPISGGYEQYF
TRBJ2-5,TRBD1,TRBV7-6,few,TGTGCCAGTCGGACAGGGGTCAAAGAGACCCAGTACTTC,CASRTGVKETQYF
TRBJ1-4,.,TRBV5-1,many,TGCGCCAGCAGCCCCCAGCCGGCAGGCGGAGTTGAAAAACTGTTTTTT,CASSPQPAGGVEKLFF
TRBJ1-4,.,TRBV18,many,TGTGCCAGCTCACCACGGGGGGCAAGAGATGAAAAACTGTTTTTT,CASSPRGARDEKLFF
TRBJ2-7,.,TRBV5-1,many,TGCGCCAGCAGCTTGGCCGAGGGCCGTGCCTACGAGCAGTACTTC,CASSLAEGRAYEQYF
TRBJ2-7,TRBD1,TRBV5-1,many,TGCGCCAGCAGCTTGCGGGACAGGGACTACGAGCAGTACTTC,CASSLRDRDYEQYF
TRBJ2-5,.,TRBV3-1,many,TGTGCCAGCAGCCCTCGTTTAGGGAACCAAGAGACCCAGTACTTC,CASSPRLGNQETQYF
TRBJ2-1,.,TRBV12-3/TRBV12-4,many,TGTGCCAGCAGTTCGTCTCCGGGGGAGCAGTTCTTC,CASSSSPGEQFF
TRBJ2-5,.,TRBV27,many,TGTGCCAGCAGTTCCACAGGGAATCTGTTCAGGGAGACCCAGTACTTC,CASSSTGNLFRETQYF
TRBJ2-7,TRBD1,TRBV12-3/TRBV12-4,many,TGTGCCAGCAGTCCACGGACAGGGAGAAACGAGCAGTACTTC,CASSPRTGRNEQYF
TRBJ2-6,.,TRBV20-1,many,TGCAGTGCTAGCCCACGGACAGTTTCTGGGGCCAACGTCCTGACTTTC,CSASPRTVSGANVLTF
TRBJ2-3,TRBD2,TRBV6-2/TRBV6-3,many,TGTGCCAGCCGGACTAGCGGGAGATTTAATACGCAGTATTTT,CASRTSGRFNTQYF
TRBJ2-3,TRBD2,TRBV20-1,many,TGCAGTGCTACTGATAGCGGGAGGAACACAGATACGCAGTATTTT,CSATDSGRNTDTQYF
TRBJ1-5,.,TRBV20-1,many,TGCAGTGCTATCTTTGTCGGGGCGGGTCAGCCCCAGCATTTT,CSAIFVGAGQPQHF
TRBJ2-5,TRBD1,TRBV29-1,many,TGCAGCGTTGGGGCCGCCTCGGGACAGGGGGCAAAGACCCAGTACTTC,CSVGAASGQGAKTQYF
TRBJ2-3,TRBD2,TRBV4-3,few,TGCGCCAGCAGCCAAGATGGACTAGCGGGACTCAGAGATACGCAGTATTTT,CASSQDGLAGLRDTQYF
TRBJ1-5,.,TRBV20-1,many,TGCAGTGCTAGAGATCGACGGAACCGGGGTCAGCCCCAGCATTTT,CSARDRRNRGQPQHF
TRBJ2-3,TRBD2,TRBV5-1,many,TGCGCCAGCAGCTTGGACGGGACTAGCGGGAGTTTATATACGCAGTATTTT,CASSLDGTSGSLYTQYF
TRBJ2-7,.,TRBV5-1,many,TGCGCCAGCAGCTGGACGTTGGGCGGGACTGGGGGCGAGCAGTACTTC,CASSWTLGGTGGEQYF
TRBJ1-2,TRBD1,TRBV2,many,TGTGCCAGCAGCGTCGGGACAGGGAGATATGGCTACACCTTC,CASSVGTGRYGYTF
TRBJ1-2,.,TRBV12-3/TRBV12-4,many,TGTGCCAGCAGTTTCCGTTTAGTTGGCTACACCTTC,CASSFRLVGYTF
TRBJ2-3,.,TRBV9,many,TGTGCCAGCAGCTTCTTGACCGACACAGATACGCAGTATTTT,CASSFLTDTDTQYF
TRBJ1-6,.,TRBV5-4,many,TGTGCCAGCAGCTTGGCTCCCGGGGGGCGCTCACCCCTCCACTTT,CASSLAPGGRSPLHF
TRBJ2-1,.,TRBV11-2,many,TGTGCCAGCAGCTTAGAGGGGTCTAGAAAGTTCTTC,CASSLEGSRKFF
TRBJ2-1,.,TRBV20-1,many,TGCAGTGCTAGGGCCTCCTCGAGCTCCTACAATGAGCAGTTCTTC,CSARASSSSYNEQFF
TRBJ2-1,.,TRBV6-2/TRBV6-3,.,TGTGCCAGCAGTTTCCCAGGGGGGAATGAGCAGTTCTTC,CASSFPGGNEQFF
TRBJ2-3,.,TRBV6-6,many,TGTGCCACCACAGGGGGGGCAGATACGCAGTATTTT,CATTGGADTQYF
TRBJ2-7,TRBD1,TRBV5-1,many,TGCGCCAGCAGCTTGAGGGGGCCCCGGTACTTC,CASSLRGPRYF
TRBJ2-2,.,TRBV6-5,many,TGTGCCAGCAGTTACTCGACTCGGTTTGCCGGGGAGCTGTTTTTT,CASSYSTRFAGELFF
TRBJ1-1,.,TRBV6-1,many,TGTGCCAGCAGTGGACGGCTTTGGACTGAAGCTTTCTTT,CASSGRLWTEAFF
TRBJ1-1,.,TRBV12-3/TRBV12-4,many,TGTGCCAGCAGTTTAAACCCCGGCACTGAAGCTTTCTTT,CASSLNPGTEAFF
TRBJ2-6,.,TRBV5-1,many,TGCGCCAGCATGGAGGGCTCTGGGGCCAACGTCCTGACTTTC,CASMEGSGANVLTF
TRBJ1-5,TRBD1,TRBV7-9,many,TGTGCCAGCAGCTTGACAGGGGCCGGGCAGCCCCAGCATTTT,CASSLTGAGQPQHF
TRBJ2-3,.,TRBV15,many,TGTGCCACCAGCAGTACTAGCACAGATACGCAGTATTTT,CATSSTSTDTQYF